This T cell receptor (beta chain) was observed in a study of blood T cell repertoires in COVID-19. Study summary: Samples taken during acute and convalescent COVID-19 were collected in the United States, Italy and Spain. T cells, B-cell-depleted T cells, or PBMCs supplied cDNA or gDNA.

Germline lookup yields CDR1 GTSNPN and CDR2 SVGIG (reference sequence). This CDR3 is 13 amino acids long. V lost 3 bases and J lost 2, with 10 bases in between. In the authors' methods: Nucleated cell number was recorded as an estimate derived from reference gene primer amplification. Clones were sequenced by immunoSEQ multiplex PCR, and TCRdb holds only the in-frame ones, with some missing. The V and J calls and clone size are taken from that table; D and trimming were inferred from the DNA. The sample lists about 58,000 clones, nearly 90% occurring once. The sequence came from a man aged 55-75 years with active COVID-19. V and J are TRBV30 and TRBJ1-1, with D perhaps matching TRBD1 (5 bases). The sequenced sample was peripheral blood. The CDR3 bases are TGTGCCTGGAGCCAGACAGTAAACACTGAAGCTTTCTTT. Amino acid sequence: CAWSQTVNTEAFF.